This TCR beta chain came from a study of early T cells in non-severe SARS-CoV-2 infection. TCRdb ran MiXCR on the 5' RACE reads and lists one entry per CDR3 protein. The sample carries some 63,000 distinct CDR3 sequences, roughly 13% recorded once. Sequences were obtained from whole blood. This TCR was recovered from an adult who was a healthcare worker with PCR-confirmed SARS-CoV-2 infection or an uninfected control (not recorded which).

This CDR3 reads CASSLGLGQGNTEAFF. CDR3 sequence (DNA): TGTGCCAGCAGCTTGGGATTAGGGCAGGGGAACACTGAAGCTTTCTTT. The chain employs TRBV5-4 and TRBJ1-1; tentatively, D is TRBD1 (5 bases). The CDR3 is made up of 16 amino acids. The V and J ends lost 0 bases and 1 base respectively, with 13 bases between them. From germline, CDR1 is SGHNT and CDR2 YYREEE (reference sequence).